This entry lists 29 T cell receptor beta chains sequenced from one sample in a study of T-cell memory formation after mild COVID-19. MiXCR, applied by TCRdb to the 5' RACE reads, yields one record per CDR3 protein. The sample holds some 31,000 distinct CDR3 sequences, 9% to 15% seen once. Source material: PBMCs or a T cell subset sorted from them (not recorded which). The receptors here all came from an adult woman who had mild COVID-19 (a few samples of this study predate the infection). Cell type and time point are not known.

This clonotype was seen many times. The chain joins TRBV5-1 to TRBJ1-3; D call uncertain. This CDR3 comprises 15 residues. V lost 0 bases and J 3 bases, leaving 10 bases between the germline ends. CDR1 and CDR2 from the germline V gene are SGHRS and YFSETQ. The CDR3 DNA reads TGCGCCAGCAGCTTGGACAGCTCTTATGGAAACACCATATATTTT. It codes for CASSLDSSYGNTIYF.

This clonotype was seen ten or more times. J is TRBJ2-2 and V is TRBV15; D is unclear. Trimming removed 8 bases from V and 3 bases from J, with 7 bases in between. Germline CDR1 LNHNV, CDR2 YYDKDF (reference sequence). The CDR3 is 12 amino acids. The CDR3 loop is CATRWDTGELFF. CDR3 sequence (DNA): TGTGCCACCCGTTGGGACACCGGGGAGCTGTTTTTT. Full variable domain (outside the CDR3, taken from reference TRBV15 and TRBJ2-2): DAMVIQNPRYQVTQFGKPVTLSCSQTLNHNVMYWYQQKSSQAPKLLFHYYDKDFNNEADTPDNFQSRRPNTSFCFLDIRSPGLGDTAMYLCATRWDTGELFFGEGSRLTVL.

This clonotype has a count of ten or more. CDR3 residues: CSVEDRRTGEETQYF. The CDR3 nucleotides read TGCAGCGTTGAAGATCGGAGGACAGGGGAAGAGACCCAGTACTTC. V is TRBV29-1 and J is TRBJ2-5, with 9 bases lining up with TRBD1. This CDR3 spans 15 amino acids. Germline loops: CDR1 SQVTM, CDR2 ANQGSEA. Trimming at V came to 0 bases and at J to 3 bases, leaving 5 bases not matched to a gene.

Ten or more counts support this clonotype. The CDR3 sequence: CASSSPGQGSPLHF. CDR3 sequence (DNA): TGTGCCAGCAGCTCGCCGGGACAGGGCTCACCCCTCCACTTT. The chain recombines TRBV7-2 with TRBJ1-6; 9 nucleotides agree with TRBD1. Germline V lookup: CDR1 SGHTA, CDR2 FQGNSA. V lost 4 bases and J lost 10; bases outside the gene matches: 5. CDR3 length equals 14 residues.

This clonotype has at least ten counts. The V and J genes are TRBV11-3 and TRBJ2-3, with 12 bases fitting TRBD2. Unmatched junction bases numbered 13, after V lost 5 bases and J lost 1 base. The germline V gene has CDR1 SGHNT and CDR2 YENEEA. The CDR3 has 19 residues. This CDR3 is CASSASTSGRPPGTDTQYF. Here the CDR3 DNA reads TGTGCCAGCAGCGCCTCAACTAGCGGGAGGCCCCCGGGCACAGATACGCAGTATTTT.

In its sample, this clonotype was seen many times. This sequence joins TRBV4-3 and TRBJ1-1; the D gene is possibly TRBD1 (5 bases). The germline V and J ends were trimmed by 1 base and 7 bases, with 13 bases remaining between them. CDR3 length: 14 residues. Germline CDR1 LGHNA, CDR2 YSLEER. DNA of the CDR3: TGCGCCAGCAGCCAAGGTCCCGGGACCGGTGAAGCTTTCTTT. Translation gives CASSQGPGTGEAFF.

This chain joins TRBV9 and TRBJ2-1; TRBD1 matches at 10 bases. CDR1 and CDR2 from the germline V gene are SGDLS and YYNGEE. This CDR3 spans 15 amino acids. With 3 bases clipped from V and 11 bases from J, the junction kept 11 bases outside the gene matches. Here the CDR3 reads CASSGSGQGLGKQFF. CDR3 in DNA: TGTGCCAGCAGCGGATCGGGACAGGGGTTAGGGAAGCAGTTCTTC.

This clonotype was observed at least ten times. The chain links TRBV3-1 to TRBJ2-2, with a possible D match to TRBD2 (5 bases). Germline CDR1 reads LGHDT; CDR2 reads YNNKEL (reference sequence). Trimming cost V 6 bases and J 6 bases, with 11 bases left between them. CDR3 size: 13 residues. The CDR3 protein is CASSPLSAGELFF. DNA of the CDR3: TGTGCCAGCAGTCCACTTAGCGCCGGGGAGCTGTTTTTT.

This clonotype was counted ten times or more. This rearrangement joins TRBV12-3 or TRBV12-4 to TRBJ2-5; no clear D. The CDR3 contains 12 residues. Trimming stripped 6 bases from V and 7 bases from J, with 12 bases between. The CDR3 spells CASSTGLPTQYF. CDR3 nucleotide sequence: TGTGCCAGCAGCACGGGTCTGCCGACCCAGTACTTC.

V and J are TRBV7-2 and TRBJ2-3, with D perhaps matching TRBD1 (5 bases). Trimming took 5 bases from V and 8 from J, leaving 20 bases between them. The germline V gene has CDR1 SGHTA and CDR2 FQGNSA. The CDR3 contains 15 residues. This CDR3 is CASSADTTGHGTQYF. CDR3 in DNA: TGTGCCAGCAGCGCCGATACGACCGGACACGGTACGCAGTATTTT.

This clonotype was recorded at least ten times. For the CDR3, the DNA is TGTGCCAGCAGCGCTGACAGGGCTGGGGCCAACGTCCTGACTTTC. This encodes CASSADRAGANVLTF. The V call is TRBV7-6, the J call TRBJ2-6; 7 nucleotides align to TRBD1. Germline V CDR1 and CDR2: SGHVS, FNYEAQ. This CDR3 region has 15 residues. After removal of 5 bases from V and 2 bases from J, the junction contained 3 bases not matched to a gene. The full variable domain, in which reference TRBV7-6 and TRBJ2-6 provide the parts outside the CDR3, is GAGVSQSPRYKVTKRGQDVALRCDPISGHVSLYWYRQALGQGPEFLTYFNYEAQQDKSGLPNDRFSAERPEGSISTLTIQRTEQRDSAMYRCASSADRAGANVLTFGAGSRLTVL.

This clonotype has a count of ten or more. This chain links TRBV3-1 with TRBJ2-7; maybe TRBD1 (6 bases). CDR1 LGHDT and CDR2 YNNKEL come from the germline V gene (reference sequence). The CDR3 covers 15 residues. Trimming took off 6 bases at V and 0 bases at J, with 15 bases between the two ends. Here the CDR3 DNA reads TGTGCCAGCAGTGGCGGACAGAGTTACTCCTACGAGCAGTACTTC. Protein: CASSGGQSYSYEQYF.

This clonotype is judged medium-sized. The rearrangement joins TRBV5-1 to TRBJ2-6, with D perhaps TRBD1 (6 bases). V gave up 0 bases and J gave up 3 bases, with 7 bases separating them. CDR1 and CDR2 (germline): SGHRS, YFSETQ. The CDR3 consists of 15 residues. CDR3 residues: CASSLEGVGANVLTF. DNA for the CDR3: TGCGCCAGCAGCTTGGAGGGGGTTGGGGCCAACGTCCTGACTTTC.

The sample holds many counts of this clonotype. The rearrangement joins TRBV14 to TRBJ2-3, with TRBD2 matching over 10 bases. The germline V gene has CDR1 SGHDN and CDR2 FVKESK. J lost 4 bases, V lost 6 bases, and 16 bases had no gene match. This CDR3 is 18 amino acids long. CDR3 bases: TGTGCCAGCAGTCAAACAGCTAGCGGGAGAGTGAAAGCAGATACGCAGTATTTT. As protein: CASSQTASGRVKADTQYF.

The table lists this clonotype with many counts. The CDR3 reads CASSHSFGCGTDTQYF. The CDR3, as DNA: TGCGCCAGCAGTCACTCTTTTGGCTGTGGCACAGATACGCAGTATTTT. The rearrangement links TRBV23-1 to TRBJ2-3; D gene unclear. TRBV23-1 counts as an open reading frame of uncertain function. The CDR3 spans 16 residues. V lost 3 bases and J 1 base, leaving 14 bases between the germline ends.

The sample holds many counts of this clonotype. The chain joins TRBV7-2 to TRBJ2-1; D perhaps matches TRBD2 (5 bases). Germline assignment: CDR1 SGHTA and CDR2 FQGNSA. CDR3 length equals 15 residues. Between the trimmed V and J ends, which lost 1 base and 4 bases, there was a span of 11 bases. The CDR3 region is CASSLGASPYNEQFF. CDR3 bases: TGTGCCAGCAGCTTAGGAGCTAGCCCATACAATGAGCAGTTCTTC.

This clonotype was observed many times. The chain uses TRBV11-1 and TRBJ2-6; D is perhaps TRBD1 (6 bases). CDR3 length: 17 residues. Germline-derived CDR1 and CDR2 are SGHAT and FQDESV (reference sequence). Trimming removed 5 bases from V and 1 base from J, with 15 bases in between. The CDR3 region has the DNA TGTGCCAGCAGCACGTCGGACAGTTCTTCTGGGGCCAACGTCCTGACTTTC. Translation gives CASSTSDSSSGANVLTF.

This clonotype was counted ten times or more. The CDR3 region is CASSEVRGTPPNYGYTF. The CDR3 DNA sequence: TGTGCCAGCAGTGAAGTGAGAGGGACCCCTCCTAACTATGGCTACACCTTC. The chain joins TRBV2 to TRBJ1-2; tentative D call: TRBD1 (5 bases). The CDR3 extends over 17 amino acids. V lost 1 base to trimming and J lost 0 bases, with 15 bases between them. CDR1 is SNHLY and CDR2 is FYNNEI in the germline V gene.

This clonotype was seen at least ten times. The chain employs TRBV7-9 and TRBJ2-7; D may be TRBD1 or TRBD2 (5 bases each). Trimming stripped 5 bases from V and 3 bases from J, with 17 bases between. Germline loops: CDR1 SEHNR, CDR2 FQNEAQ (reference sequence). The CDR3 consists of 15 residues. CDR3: CASSGTVGYLYEQYF. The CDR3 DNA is TGTGCCAGCAGCGGGACGGTCGGATATCTCTACGAGCAGTACTTC.

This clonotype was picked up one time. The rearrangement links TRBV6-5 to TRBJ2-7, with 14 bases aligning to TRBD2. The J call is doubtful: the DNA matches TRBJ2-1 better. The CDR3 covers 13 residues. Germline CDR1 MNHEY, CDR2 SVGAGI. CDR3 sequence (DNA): TGTGCCAGTGCCGGGACTAGCGGGAGTAAGCAGTTCTTC. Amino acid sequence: CASAGTSGSKQFF.

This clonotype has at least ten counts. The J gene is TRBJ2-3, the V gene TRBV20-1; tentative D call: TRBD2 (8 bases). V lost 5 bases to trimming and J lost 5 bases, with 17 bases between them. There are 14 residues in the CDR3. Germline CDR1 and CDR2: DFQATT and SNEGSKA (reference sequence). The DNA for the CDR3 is TGCAGTGCTTTAGCGGGACAGCCCCTAGATACGCAGTATTTT. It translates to CSALAGQPLDTQYF.

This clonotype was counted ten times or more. In DNA form, the CDR3 reads TGTGCCTGTGAGGGATACCGAGAGGCTTTCTTT. It codes for CACEGYREAFF. J is TRBJ1-1 and V is TRBV30; D is undetermined. Germline CDR1 is GTSNPN and CDR2 is SVGIG (reference sequence). The ends were cut back, 6 bases at V and 11 bases at J, with 16 bases in the middle. This CDR3 has 11 amino acids. The full variable domain, rest sourced from reference TRBV30 and TRBJ1-1, is SQTIHQWPATLVQPVGSPLSLECTVEGTSNPNLYWYRQAAGRGLQLLFYSVGIGQISSEVPQNLSASRPQDRQFILSSKKLLLSDSGFYLCACEGYREAFFGQGTRLTVV.

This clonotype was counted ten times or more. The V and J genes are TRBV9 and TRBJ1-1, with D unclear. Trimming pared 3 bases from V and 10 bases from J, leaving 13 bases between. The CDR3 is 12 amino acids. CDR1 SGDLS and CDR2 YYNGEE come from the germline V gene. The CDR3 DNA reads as TGTGCCAGCAGCGGCCCGTCAGATACAGCTTTCTTT. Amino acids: CASSGPSDTAFF.

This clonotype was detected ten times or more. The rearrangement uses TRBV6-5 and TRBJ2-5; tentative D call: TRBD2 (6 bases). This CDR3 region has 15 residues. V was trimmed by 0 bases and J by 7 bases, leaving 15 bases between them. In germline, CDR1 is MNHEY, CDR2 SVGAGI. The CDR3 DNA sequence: TGTGCCAGCAGTTACTCAACAGATCTCGGGGGGACCCAGTACTTC. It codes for CASSYSTDLGGTQYF.

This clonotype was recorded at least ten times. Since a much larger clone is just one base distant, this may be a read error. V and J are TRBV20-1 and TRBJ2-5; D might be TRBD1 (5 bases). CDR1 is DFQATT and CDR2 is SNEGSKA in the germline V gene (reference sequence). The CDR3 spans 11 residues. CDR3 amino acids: CRAPAGRTQYF. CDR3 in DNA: TGCAGGGCCCCAGCAGGGCGGACCCAGTACTTC.

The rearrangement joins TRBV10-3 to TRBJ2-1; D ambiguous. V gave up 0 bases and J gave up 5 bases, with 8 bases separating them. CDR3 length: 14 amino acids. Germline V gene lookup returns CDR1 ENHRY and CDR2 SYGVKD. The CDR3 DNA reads TGTGCCATCAGTGAGTCGTTAGGGAACAATGAGCAGTTCTTC. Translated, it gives CAISESLGNNEQFF.

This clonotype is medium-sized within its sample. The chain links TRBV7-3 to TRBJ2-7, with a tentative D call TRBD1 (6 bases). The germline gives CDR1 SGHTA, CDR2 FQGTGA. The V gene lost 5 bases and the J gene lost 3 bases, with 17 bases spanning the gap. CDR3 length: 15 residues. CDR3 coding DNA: TGTGCCAGCAGCCCGCGCCAGGGGCCAGTCTACGAGCAGTACTTC. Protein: CASSPRQGPVYEQYF.

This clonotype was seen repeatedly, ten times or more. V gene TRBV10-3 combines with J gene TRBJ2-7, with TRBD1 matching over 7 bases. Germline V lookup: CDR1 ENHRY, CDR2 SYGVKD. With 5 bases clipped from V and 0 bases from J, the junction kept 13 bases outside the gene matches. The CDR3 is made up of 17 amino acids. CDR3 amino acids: CAISTPNGQAGSYEQYF. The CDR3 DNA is TGTGCCATCAGTACGCCAAACGGACAGGCGGGCTCCTACGAGCAGTACTTC.

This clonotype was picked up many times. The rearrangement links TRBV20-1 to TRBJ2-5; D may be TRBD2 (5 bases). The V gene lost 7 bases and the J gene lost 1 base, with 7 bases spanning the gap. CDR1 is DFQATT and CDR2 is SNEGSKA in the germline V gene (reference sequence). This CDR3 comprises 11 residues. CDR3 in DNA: TGCAGTGGGACTGCCCAAGAGACCCAGTACTTC. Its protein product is CSGTAQETQYF.